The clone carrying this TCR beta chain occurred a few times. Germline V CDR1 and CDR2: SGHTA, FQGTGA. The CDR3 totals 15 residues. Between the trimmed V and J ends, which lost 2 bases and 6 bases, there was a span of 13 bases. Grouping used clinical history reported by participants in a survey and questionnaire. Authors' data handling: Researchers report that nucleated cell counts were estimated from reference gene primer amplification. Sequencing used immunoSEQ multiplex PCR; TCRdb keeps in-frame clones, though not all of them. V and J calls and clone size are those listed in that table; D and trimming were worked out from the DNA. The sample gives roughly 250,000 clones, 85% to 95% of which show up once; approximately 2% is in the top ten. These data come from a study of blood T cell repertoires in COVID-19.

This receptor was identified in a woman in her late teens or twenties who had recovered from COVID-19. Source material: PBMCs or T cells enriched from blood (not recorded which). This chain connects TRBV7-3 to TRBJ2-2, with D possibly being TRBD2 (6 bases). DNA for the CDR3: TGTGCCAGCAGCTTAGGCGGGATCGGGGCCGGGGAGCTGTTTTTT. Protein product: CASSLGGIGAGELFF. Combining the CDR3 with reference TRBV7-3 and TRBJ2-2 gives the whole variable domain GAGVSQTPSNKVTEKGKYVELRCDPISGHTALYWYRQSLGQGPEFLIYFQGTGAADDSGLPNDRFFAVRPEGSVSTLKIQRTERGDSAVYLCASSLGGIGAGELFFGEGSRLTVL.